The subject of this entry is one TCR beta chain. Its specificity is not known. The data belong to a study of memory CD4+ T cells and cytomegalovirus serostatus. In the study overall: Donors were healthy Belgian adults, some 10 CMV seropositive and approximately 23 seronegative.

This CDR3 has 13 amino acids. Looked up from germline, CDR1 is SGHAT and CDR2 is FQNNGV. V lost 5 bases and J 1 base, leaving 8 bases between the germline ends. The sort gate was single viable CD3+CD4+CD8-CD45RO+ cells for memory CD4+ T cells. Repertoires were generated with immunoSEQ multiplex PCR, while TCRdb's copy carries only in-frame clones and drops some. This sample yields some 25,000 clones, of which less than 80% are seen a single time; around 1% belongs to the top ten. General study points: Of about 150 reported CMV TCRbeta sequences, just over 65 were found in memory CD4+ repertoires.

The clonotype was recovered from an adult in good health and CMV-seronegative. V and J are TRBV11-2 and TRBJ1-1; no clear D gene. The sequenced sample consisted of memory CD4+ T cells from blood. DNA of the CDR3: TGTGCCAGCAGCCGACGAGGGAACACTGAAGCTTTCTTT. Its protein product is CASSRRGNTEAFF.